A single sample gave rise to the 23 T cell receptor beta chains below, sequenced in a study of tumor-infiltrating lymphocytes in primary liver carcinoma. RNA was extracted from whole blood without cell sorting, alongside germline DNA. TCR beta cDNA came from about 470 ng total RNA, primed with a constant-region primer. Three-round nested multiplex PCR performed with slightly modified ARM-PCR produced the TCR beta libraries. TRBV1-TRBV30 forward primers paired with a C-beta reverse primer drove the first two PCR rounds, 10 cycles each. TCRdb reprocessed the multiplex PCR reads with MiXCR, giving one entry per CDR3 protein. The sample yields fewer than 400,000 distinct CDR3 sequences, around 50% seen once. The material sequenced was peripheral blood. These receptors all stem from a woman in her twenties or thirties with primary liver carcinoma and hepatitis B virus infection.

The chain has TRBV6-5 and TRBJ2-3; 9 bases are a match to TRBD2. This CDR3 region has 17 residues. Germline CDR1 MNHEY, CDR2 SVGAGI. V gave up 2 bases and J gave up 7 bases; unmatched junction bases: 13. Here the CDR3 DNA reads TGTGCCAGCAGTTACACCTGGATTAGCGGGAGTGTGAATACGCAGTATTTT. It translates to CASSYTWISGSVNTQYF.

As for this clonotype: No conserved phenylalanine or tryptophan is present at the end of the CDR3, so a read error is the likely explanation. The V call is TRBV11-2, the J call TRBJ2-7; D is unresolved. The CDR3 is 16 amino acids. Germline V CDR1 and CDR2: SGHAT, FQNNGV. Trimming left V 1 base short and J 3 bases short, with 16 bases between. CDR3 sequence reads: CASSLGWSYPFYEQYL. Here the CDR3 DNA reads TGTGCCAGCAGCTTAGGGTGGAGCTACCCCTTCTACGAGCAGTACTTA.

The table lists this clonotype with a few counts. The genes are TRBV6-5 and TRBJ2-7; maybe TRBD1 (5 bases). The CDR3 consists of 13 residues. Trimming took off 3 bases at V and 3 bases at J, with 9 bases between the two ends. Germline V lookup: CDR1 MNHEY, CDR2 SVGAGI. In DNA form, the CDR3 reads TGTGCCAGCAGTTATGGACAAATCTACGAGCAGTACTTC. Translated: CASSYGQIYEQYF.

At least ten counts were recorded for this clonotype. V gene TRBV11-2 combines with J gene TRBJ2-1; the D gene is possibly TRBD2 (5 bases). The CDR3 is made up of 16 amino acids. The germline CDR1 and CDR2 sequences are SGHAT and FQNNGV. V was trimmed by 2 bases and J by 0 bases, leaving 11 bases between them. CDR3: CASSLRGGSSYNEQFF. DNA of the CDR3: TGTGCCAGCAGCTTACGGGGTGGTAGCTCCTACAATGAGCAGTTCTTC.

V gene TRBV12-3 or TRBV12-4 combines with J gene TRBJ1-1; D ambiguous. The CDR3 totals 14 residues. The V gene lost 8 bases and the J gene lost 11 bases, with 24 bases spanning the gap. CDR3 sequence: CASSGSGAWRGAFF. The CDR3 coding sequence is TGTGCCAGCTCGGGTAGTGGTGCATGGAGAGGGGCTTTCTTT.

As regards this clonotype: At one boundary the junction diverges from the germline segment, which might be a read error. The gene calls are TRBV12-3 or TRBV12-4 and TRBJ2-7, with TRBD2 matching over 7 bases. CDR3 size: 14 residues. The CDR3 region has the DNA TGTGCCAGCAGACTAGCGCGAGGGTCCTACGAACAGTACTTC. Translating it yields CASRLARGSYEQYF.

With regard to this clonotype: A much larger clone differs by one base, so this may be a read error. V usage is TRBV29-1 and J usage is TRBJ2-7; D is unclear. Per the germline V gene, CDR1 is SQVTM and CDR2 is ANQGSEA. The CDR3 has 13 residues. CDR3 coding DNA: TGCAGCGTGTGGGCAGGACCAGCCTACAAGCAGTACTTC. Translated: CSVWAGPAYKQYF.

V gene TRBV5-4 combines with J gene TRBJ2-1, with 8 positions matching TRBD2. J gave up 12 bases and V 4 bases, and 15 bases lay outside the gene matches. Germline CDR1 reads SGHNT; CDR2 reads YYREEE (reference sequence). This CDR3 contains 15 residues. CDR3 amino acids: CASSESGRAIDGQFF. The CDR3 DNA follows: TGTGCCAGCAGCGAGAGCGGGAGAGCTATCGATGGGCAGTTCTTC.

The V and J genes are TRBV12-3 or TRBV12-4 and TRBJ1-5, with a weak D call TRBD1 (5 bases). V lost 3 bases and J 7 bases, leaving 10 bases between the germline ends. The CDR3 consists of 13 residues. The CDR3 coding sequence is TGTGCCAGCAGTTTGGCGGGACGGCAGCCCCAGCATTTT. It specifies CASSLAGRQPQHF.

Regarding this clonotype: This may stem from a read error, because a much larger clone lies one nucleotide away. The chain employs TRBV6-5 and TRBJ2-7; possibly TRBD1 or TRBD2 for D (6 bases each). CDR1 is MNHEY and CDR2 is SVGAGI in the germline V gene. The CDR3 has 14 residues. CDR3 amino acids: CARSYSPGAREQYF. The CDR3 DNA reads TGTGCCCGCAGTTACTCCCCGGGGGCTCGCGAGCAGTACTTC.

This clonotype was seen repeatedly, ten times or more. The chain has TRBV12-3 or TRBV12-4 and TRBJ2-7; 13 nucleotides match TRBD2. V dropped 5 bases and J dropped 0; count of bases not matched to a gene: 13. The CDR3 spans 19 residues. CDR3 sequence reads: CASSISGTSGTGFSYEQYF. The CDR3 region has the DNA TGTGCCAGCAGTATCTCCGGGACTAGCGGGACGGGATTCTCCTACGAGCAGTACTTC.

The chain joins TRBV4-1 to TRBJ2-3, with 9 bases lining up with TRBD2. The CDR3 contains 17 residues. Germline trimming cut 9 bases from V and 3 bases from J; bases unmatched to any gene: 16. CDR1 and CDR2 from the germline V gene are MGHRA and YSYEKL. The DNA of the CDR3 is TGCGCCAGGAGACACGTAGGTAGCGGGAGAATGACAGATACGCAGTATTTT. It codes for CARRHVGSGRMTDTQYF.

A note on this clonotype: At one end the junction does not follow the germline gene, possibly because of a read error. The chain has TRBV29-1 and TRBJ2-7; D ambiguous. Germline V lookup: CDR1 SQVTM, CDR2 ANQGSEA. This CDR3 is 15 amino acids long. CDR3 residues: CSVRTRTEFSYEQYW. CDR3 sequence (DNA): TGCAGCGTGCGAACCAGGACGGAATTCTCCTACGAGCAGTACTGG.

Of note for this clonotype: Given a much more abundant clone one base away, this may be a read error. The DNA for the CDR3 is TGCAGCGTTGCCGGGACTAGCAGGAGCGATGAGCAGTTCTTC. Translated: CSVAGTSRSDEQFF. The V gene is TRBV29-1, the J gene TRBJ2-1; 9 nucleotides match TRBD2. This CDR3 contains 14 residues. The J segment lost 8 bases and the V segment lost 4 bases, leaving 9 bases of the junction unmatched. The V gene's germline CDR1 is SQVTM and CDR2 ANQGSEA.

A note on this clonotype: A read error may produce the germline difference seen at one junction end. The chain joins TRBV13 to TRBJ2-1; a weak D match, TRBD2 (5 bases). CDR1 and CDR2 (germline): PRHDT, FYEKMQ (reference sequence). This CDR3 spans 13 amino acids. The CDR3 coding sequence is TGTGCCAGCAGCTTTTGGCGGGCCAATGGGCAGTTCTTC. As protein: CASSFWRANGQFF.

This sequence joins TRBV6-1 and TRBJ2-7, with D possibly matching TRBD2 (7 bases). This CDR3 has 14 amino acids. Trimming stripped 4 bases from V and 3 bases from J, with 13 bases between. Germline V CDR1 and CDR2: MNHNS, SASEGT. CDR3 sequence: CASSGGGGHYEQYF. In DNA form, the CDR3 reads TGTGCCAGCAGTGGAGGGGGGGGGCACTACGAGCAGTACTTC.

In regard to this clonotype: Its ends do not fully match the called genes, so a read error is possible. CDR3 DNA sequence: TGTGTCAGCAGCCATAATAGCGGGATGGGGGGGGATGAGCAGTTCTTC. Amino acid sequence: CVSSHNSGMGGDEQFF. V is TRBV6-5 and J is TRBJ2-1; 8 bases align to TRBD2. This CDR3 has 16 amino acids. Germline V gene data show CDR1 as MNHEY and CDR2 as SVGAGI.

The rearrangement joins TRBV7-8 to TRBJ2-3; tentatively, D is TRBD2 (5 bases). CDR3 size: 16 residues. The germline V gene has CDR1 SGHVS and CDR2 FQNEAQ. Deletions cut 4 bases from V and 4 bases from J, with 18 bases between. The CDR3 DNA sequence: TGTGCCAGCAGCTCCAACCTAAGCGGACTTTCAGATACGCAGTATTTT. Residues: CASSSNLSGLSDTQYF.

To note about this clonotype: This may be a read error, as it is one base from a much larger clone. The V gene is TRBV6-5, the J gene TRBJ2-1; TRBD2 matches 8 bases. The CDR3 covers 17 residues. Germline V gene lookup returns CDR1 MNHEY and CDR2 SVGAGI. The CDR3 sequence: CASSSNPGREAADERFF. In DNA form, the CDR3 reads TGTGCCAGCAGTTCCAACCCGGGGCGGGAGGCCGCGGATGAGCGGTTCTTC.

In regard to this clonotype: The junction does not match germline at one end; this may be a read error. The chain couples TRBV5-5 to TRBJ2-7; 8 bases map to TRBD2. The CDR3 runs 17 residues. Germline CDR1 reads SGHKS; CDR2 reads YYEKEE (reference sequence). The chain's CDR3 is CVSSLHGTSGISYEQYF. Here the CDR3 DNA reads TGTGTCAGCAGCTTGCATGGGACTAGTGGGATCTCCTACGAGCAGTACTTC.

Comment on this clonotype: Since the CDR3 does not end with the conserved phenylalanine or tryptophan, this likely comes from a read error. The chain carries TRBV4-1 and TRBJ1-5; D unclear. The V gene's germline CDR1 is MGHRA and CDR2 YSYEKL. The CDR3 loop spans 13 amino acids. This chain's CDR3 is CASRQDQYQPQHL. Here the CDR3 DNA reads TGCGCCAGCAGGCAAGATCAGTATCAGCCCCAGCATCTT.

This clonotype has at least ten counts. This chain links TRBV11-2 with TRBJ2-1; D is perhaps TRBD1 (6 bases). The CDR3 covers 16 residues. V lost 6 bases to trimming and J lost 2 bases, with 17 bases between them. Germline V gene data show CDR1 as SGHAT and CDR2 as FQNNGV. The DNA for the CDR3 is TGTGCCAGCAGGCCCCCCCAGGGGACGACCTACAATGAGCAGTTCTTC. Its protein product is CASRPPQGTTYNEQFF.

Comments on this clonotype: This may be a read error: a much more frequent sequence differs by one nucleotide. The chain joins TRBV6-1 to TRBJ2-4; perhaps TRBD2 as D (6 bases). CDR1 and CDR2 from the germline V gene are MNHNS and SASEGT. This CDR3 contains 13 residues. The CDR3 loop is CASRGLMGPIHYF. Written as DNA, the CDR3 is TGTGCCAGCAGAGGACTAATGGGACCCATTCACTACTTC.